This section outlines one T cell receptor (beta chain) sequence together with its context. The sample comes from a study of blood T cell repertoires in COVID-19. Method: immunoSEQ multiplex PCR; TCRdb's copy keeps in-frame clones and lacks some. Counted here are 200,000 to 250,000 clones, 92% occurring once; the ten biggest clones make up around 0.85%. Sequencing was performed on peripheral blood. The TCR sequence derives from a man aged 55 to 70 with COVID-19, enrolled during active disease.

The CDR3 region is CATSVGTWDNEQFF. CDR3 in DNA: TGTGCCACCAGTGTTGGGACATGGGACAATGAGCAGTTCTTC. The V call is TRBV24-1, the J call TRBJ2-1; TRBD1 might be the D (6 bases). V shed 5 bases and J shed 5 bases, with 12 bases lying between them. The CDR3 spans 14 residues. Germline CDR1 KGHDR, CDR2 SFDVKD.